Listed below are T cell receptor beta chains from one sample, sequenced in a study of metastatic and nonmetastatic thyroid tumors. TCRdb reanalyzed the PCR reads with MiXCR. This table holds under 30,000 clones, approximately 15% found once. Sequencing was done on a sample of blood. The source is a male donor with papillary thyroid cancer or a benign thyroid nodule (not recorded which). Some clones in this sample may be carry-over from other donors' samples. The CDR3 runs from the conserved cysteine through the conserved F or W. The D gene is left open where the match is weak. Clone size appears in some rows only: once, few, many, or a class for an expanded clone.

V	size	D	J	DNA	CDR3
TRBV11-3	many	NA	TRBJ2-2	TGTGCCAGCAGCTTAGCGAGAATGAACACCGGGGAGCTGTTTTTT	CASSLARMNTGELFF
TRBV9	many	NA	TRBJ2-2	TGTGCCAGCTCCCGGGACTCTCTGAACACCGGGGAGCTGTTTTTT	CASSRDSLNTGELFF
TRBV29-1	many	NA	TRBJ1-1	TGCAGCGTTAGTTCCGGGACCATGGAGTTTAGTCGAATGAACACTGAAGCTTTCTTT	CSVSSGTMEFSRMNTEAFF
TRBV6-1	many	NA	TRBJ1-1	TGTGCCAGCAGCCCTCTTGGGGGTGACACTGAAGCTTTCTTT	CASSPLGGDTEAFF
TRBV11-3	many	NA	TRBJ2-7	TGTGCCAGCAGCCCCCCGAGTTCCTACGAGCAGTACTTC	CASSPPSSYEQYF
TRBV11-2	NA	TRBD2	TRBJ2-7	TGTGCCAGCAGCTTAGGAGGGGGAAGCGGGAGGGCCCACGAGCAGTACTTC	CASSLGGGSGRAHEQYF
TRBV20-1	NA	NA	TRBJ2-7	TGCAGTGCCCTAACACCCGACTCCATATCCTACGAGCAGTACTTC	CSALTPDSISYEQYF
TRBV27	NA	TRBD2	TRBJ2-1	TGTGCCAGCAGTTCATCGGGACTAGCGGGGATTTCATCCTACAGTGAGCAGTTCTTC	CASSSSGLAGISSYSEQFF
TRBV7-6	many	NA	TRBJ2-2	TGTGCCAGCAGCCCCGCGGGACGGACGAACACCGGGGAGCTGTTTTTT	CASSPAGRTNTGELFF
TRBV9	many	NA	TRBJ1-1	TGTGCCAGCAGCGTAGGTCGGATGAACACTGAAGCTTTCTTT	CASSVGRMNTEAFF
TRBV19	many	TRBD1	TRBJ2-7	TGTGCCAGTAGTGCGGCCGGGACAGGGGGATACGAGCAGTACTTC	CASSAAGTGGYEQYF
TRBV2	many	TRBD1	TRBJ2-2	TGTGCCAGCAGTGGCCCCAGGGGGATGGGAGTTGACACCGGGGAGCTGTTTTTT	CASSGPRGMGVDTGELFF
TRBV2	many	NA	TRBJ2-2	TGTGCCAGCGACACAGGGTTCACCGGGGAGCTGTTTTTT	CASDTGFTGELFF
TRBV11-2	medium-sized	NA	TRBJ2-7	TGTGCCAGCAGCGCCTATCCGGGACTTCTCTACGAGCAGTACTTC	CASSAYPGLLYEQYF
TRBV7-3	NA	TRBD1	TRBJ2-2	TGTGCCAGCAGCTTGGGACAGTCCACCTGGGAGATGTTTTTT	CASSLGQSTWEMFF